A single sample gave rise to the 8 T cell receptor beta chains below, sequenced in a study of blood T cell repertoires in COVID-19 (TCRdb year 2020). The library was obtained by the immunoSEQ multiplex PCR assay. TCRdb provides this immuneACCESS table in a form limited to in-frame rearrangements. Some clones are lacking; in checked studies, under half of them reflect an unresolved V gene, and why the rest are absent is not known. The table for this sample lists approximately 260,000 clones; 84% of them were counted only once. Around 7.8% of the sample is in the top ten clones. What was sequenced was peripheral blood. These receptors came from a human donor in a cohort sampled during active COVID-19.

The J gene is TRBJ1-2, the V gene TRBV6-2 or TRBV6-3, with 8 nucleotides matching TRBD1. Per germline, CDR1 MNHEY and CDR2 SVGEGT. The junction had 6 bases not matched to a gene; V was cut back by 3 bases and J by 6 bases. The CDR3 consists of 14 residues. CDR3 nucleotides: TGTGCCAGCAGTTATTACGGACAGGGCAATGGCTACACCTTC. This sequence encodes CASSYYGQGNGYTF.

The J gene is TRBJ2-2, the V gene TRBV9, with 7 bases fitting TRBD1. The CDR3 has 15 residues. CDR1 is SGDLS, CDR2 YYNGEE, per germline. V was clipped by 0 bases and J by 3 bases; unmatched bases: 2. The CDR3: CASSVDQGDTGELFF. CDR3 in DNA: TGTGCCAGCAGCGTAGATCAGGGGGACACCGGGGAGCTGTTTTTT.

This clone was detected only once. V usage is TRBV11-3 and J usage is TRBJ2-1; 7 bases line up with TRBD2. The CDR3 is 15 amino acids. Per germline, CDR1 SGHNT and CDR2 YENEEA. V shed 4 bases, J shed 5 bases, and the junction held 8 bases outside the gene matches. CDR3 nucleotides: TGTGCCAGCAGCTCGGACGGGGGGAAGAACAATGAGCAGTTCTTC. It is translated as CASSSDGGKNNEQFF.

V and J are TRBV7-4 and TRBJ2-5, with 10 bases that match TRBD2. The CDR3 loop spans 17 amino acids. The trim removed 4 bases at V and 4 bases at J, leaving 12 bases unmatched. CDR1 and CDR2 (germline): SGHVT, SQSDAQ. CDR3 nucleotides: TGTGCCAGCAGCTCCTATAGCGGGAGGTGCCACCCAGAGACCCAGTACTTC. Protein sequence: CASSSYSGRCHPETQYF.

The chain has TRBV12-5 and TRBJ1-1, with D possibly being TRBD1 (5 bases). The V gene lost 1 base and the J gene lost 2 bases, with 8 bases spanning the gap. CDR1 LGHNT and CDR2 FRNRAP come from the germline V gene. This CDR3 has 14 amino acids. CDR3 coding DNA: TGTGCTAGTGGTTTGGGCGACAGCAACACTGAAGCTTTCTTT. Protein: CASGLGDSNTEAFF.

This clone was recorded a few times. CDR3: CASSQDPDSPLHF. As DNA, the CDR3 is TGCGCCAGCAGCCAAGATCCGGATTCACCCCTCCACTTT. The chain combines TRBV4-3 with TRBJ1-6, with D unclear. The V end was cut by 0 bases, the J end by 8 bases, with 5 bases between. Looked up from germline, CDR1 is LGHNA and CDR2 is YSLEER. This CDR3 spans 13 amino acids.

The gene calls are TRBV7-2 and TRBJ1-2; D gene uncertain. Germline CDR1 is SGHTA and CDR2 is FQGNSA. This CDR3 has 13 residues. Trimming left V 5 bases short and J 1 base short, with 8 bases between. CDR3 residues: CASSDGINYGYTF. The CDR3 coding sequence is TGTGCCAGCAGCGACGGGATTAACTATGGCTACACCTTC.

The chain is built from TRBV5-1 and TRBJ2-7; 9 bases map to TRBD1. Germline CDR1 and CDR2: SGHRS and YFSETQ. Unmatched junction bases numbered 10, after V lost 0 bases and J lost 3 bases. The CDR3 contains 17 residues. In nucleotides, the CDR3 is TGCGCCAGCAGCTTGGACAGCGCGACAGGGGGTATCTACGAGCAGTACTTC. It encodes CASSLDSATGGIYEQYF.